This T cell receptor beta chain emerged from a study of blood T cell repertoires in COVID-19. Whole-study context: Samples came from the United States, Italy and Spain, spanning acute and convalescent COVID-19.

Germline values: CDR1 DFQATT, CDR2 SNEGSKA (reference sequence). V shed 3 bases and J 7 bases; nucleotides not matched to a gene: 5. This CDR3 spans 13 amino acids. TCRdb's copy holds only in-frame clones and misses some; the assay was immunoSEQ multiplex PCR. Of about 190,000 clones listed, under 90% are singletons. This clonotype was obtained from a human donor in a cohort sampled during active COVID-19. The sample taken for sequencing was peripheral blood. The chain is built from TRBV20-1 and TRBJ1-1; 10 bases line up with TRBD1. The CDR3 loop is CSASPGTGVEAFF. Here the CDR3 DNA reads TGCAGTGCTAGTCCCGGGACAGGGGTTGAAGCTTTCTTT.